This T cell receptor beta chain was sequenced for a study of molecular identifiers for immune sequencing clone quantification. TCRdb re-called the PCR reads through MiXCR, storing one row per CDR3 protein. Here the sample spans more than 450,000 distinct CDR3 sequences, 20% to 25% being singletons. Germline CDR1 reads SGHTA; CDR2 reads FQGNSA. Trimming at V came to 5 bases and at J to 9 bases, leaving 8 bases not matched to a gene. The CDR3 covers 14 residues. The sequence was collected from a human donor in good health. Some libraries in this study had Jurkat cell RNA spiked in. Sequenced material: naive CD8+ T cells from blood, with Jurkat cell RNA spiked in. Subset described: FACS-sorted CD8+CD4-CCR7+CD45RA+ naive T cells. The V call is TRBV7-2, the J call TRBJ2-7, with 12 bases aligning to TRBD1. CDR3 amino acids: CASSLGQGAYGQYF. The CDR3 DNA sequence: TGTGCCAGCAGCCTGGGACAGGGGGCGTATGGGCAGTACTTC. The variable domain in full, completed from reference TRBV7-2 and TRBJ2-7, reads GAGVSQSPSNKVTEKGKDVELRCDPISGHTALYWYRQSLGQGLEFLIYFQGNSAPDKSGLPSDRFSAERTGGSVSTLTIQRTQQEDSAVYLCASSLGQGAYGQYFGPGTRLTVT.